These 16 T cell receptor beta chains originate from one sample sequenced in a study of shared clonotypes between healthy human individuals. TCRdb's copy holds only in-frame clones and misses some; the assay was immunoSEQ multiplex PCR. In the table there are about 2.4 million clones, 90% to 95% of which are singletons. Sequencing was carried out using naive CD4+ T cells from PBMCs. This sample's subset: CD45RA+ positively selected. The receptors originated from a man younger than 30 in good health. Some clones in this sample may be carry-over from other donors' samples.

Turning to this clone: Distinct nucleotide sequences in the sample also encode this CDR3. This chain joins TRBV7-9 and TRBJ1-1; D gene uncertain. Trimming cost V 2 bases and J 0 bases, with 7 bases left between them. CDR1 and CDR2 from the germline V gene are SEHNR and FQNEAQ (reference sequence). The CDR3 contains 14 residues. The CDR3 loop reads CASSLRPMNTEAFF. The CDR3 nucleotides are TGTGCCAGCAGCTTACGTCCCATGAACACTGAAGCTTTCTTT.

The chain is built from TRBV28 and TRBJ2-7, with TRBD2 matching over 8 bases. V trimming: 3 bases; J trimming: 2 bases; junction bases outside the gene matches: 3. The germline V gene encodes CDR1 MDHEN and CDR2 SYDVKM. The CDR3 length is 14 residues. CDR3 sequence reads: CASSFALAAYEQYF. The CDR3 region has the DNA TGTGCCAGCAGTTTTGCACTAGCGGCCTACGAGCAGTACTTC.

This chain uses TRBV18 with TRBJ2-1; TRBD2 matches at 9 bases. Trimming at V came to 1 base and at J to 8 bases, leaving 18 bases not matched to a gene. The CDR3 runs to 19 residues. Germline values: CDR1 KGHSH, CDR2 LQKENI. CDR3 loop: CASSPLLAGSLGVVDEQFF. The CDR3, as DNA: TGTGCCAGCTCACCACTTCTAGCGGGATCCTTAGGCGTGGTCGATGAGCAGTTCTTC.

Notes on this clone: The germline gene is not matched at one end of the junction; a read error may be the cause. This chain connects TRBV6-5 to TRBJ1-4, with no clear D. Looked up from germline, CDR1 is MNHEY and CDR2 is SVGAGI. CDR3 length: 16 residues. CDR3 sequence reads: CASSYLRGPGREKLFF. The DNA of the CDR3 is TGTGCCAGCAGCTACTTGCGTGGACCCGGGAGGGAAAAACTGTTTTTT.

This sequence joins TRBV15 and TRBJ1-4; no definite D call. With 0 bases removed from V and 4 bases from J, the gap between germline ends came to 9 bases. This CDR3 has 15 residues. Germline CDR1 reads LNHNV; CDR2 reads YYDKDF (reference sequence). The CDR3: CATSRDRRDNEKLFF. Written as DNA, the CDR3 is TGTGCCACCAGCAGAGATCGGCGGGATAATGAAAAACTGTTTTTT.

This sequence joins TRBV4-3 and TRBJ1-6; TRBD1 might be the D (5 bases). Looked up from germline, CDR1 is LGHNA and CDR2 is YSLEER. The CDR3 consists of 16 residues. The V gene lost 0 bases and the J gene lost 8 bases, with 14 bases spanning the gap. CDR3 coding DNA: TGCGCCAGCAGCCAAGATGTCGGGGGTTACTATTCACCCCTCCACTTT. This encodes CASSQDVGGYYSPLHF.

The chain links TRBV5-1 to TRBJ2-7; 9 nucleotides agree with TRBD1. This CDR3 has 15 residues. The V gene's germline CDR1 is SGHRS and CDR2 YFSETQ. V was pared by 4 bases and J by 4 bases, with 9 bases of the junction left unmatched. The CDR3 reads CASSEITGGRYEQYF. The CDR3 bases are TGCGCCAGCAGCGAAATTACAGGGGGCCGTTACGAGCAGTACTTC.

CDR3 sequence reads: CASSLVAGFYEQYF. The CDR3 coding sequence is TGCGCCAGCAGCTTGGTAGCGGGCTTCTACGAGCAGTACTTC. The chain links TRBV5-1 to TRBJ2-7; 7 positions match TRBD2. Germline V gives CDR1 SGHRS, CDR2 YFSETQ. The CDR3 covers 14 residues. Trimming at V came to 0 bases and at J to 3 bases, leaving 3 bases not matched to a gene.

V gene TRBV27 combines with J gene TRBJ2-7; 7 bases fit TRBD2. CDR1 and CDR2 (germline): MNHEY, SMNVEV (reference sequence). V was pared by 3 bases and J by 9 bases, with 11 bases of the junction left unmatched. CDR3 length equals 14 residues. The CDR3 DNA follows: TGTGCCAGCAGTTTCGGCCCGAGCGGGGAGGGGCAGTACTTC. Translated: CASSFGPSGEGQYF.

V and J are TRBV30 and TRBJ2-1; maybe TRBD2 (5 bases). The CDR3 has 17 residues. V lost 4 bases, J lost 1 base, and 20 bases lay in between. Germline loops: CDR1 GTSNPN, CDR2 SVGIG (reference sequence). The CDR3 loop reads CAWMGFGRAPSYNEQFF. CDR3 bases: TGTGCCTGGATGGGCTTTGGGCGGGCACCTTCCTACAATGAGCAGTTCTTC.

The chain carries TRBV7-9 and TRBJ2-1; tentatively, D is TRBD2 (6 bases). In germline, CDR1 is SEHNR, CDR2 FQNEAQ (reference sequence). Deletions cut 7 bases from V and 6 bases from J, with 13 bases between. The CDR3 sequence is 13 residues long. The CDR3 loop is CASILAGFNEQFF. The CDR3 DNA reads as TGTGCCAGCATACTTGCGGGGTTCAATGAGCAGTTCTTC.

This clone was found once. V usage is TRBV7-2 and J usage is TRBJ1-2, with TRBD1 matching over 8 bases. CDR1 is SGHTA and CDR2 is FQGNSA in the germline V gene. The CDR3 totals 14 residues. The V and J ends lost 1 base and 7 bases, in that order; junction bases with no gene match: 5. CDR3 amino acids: CASSLDWQGAGYTF. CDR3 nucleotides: TGTGCCAGCAGCTTAGATTGGCAGGGGGCTGGCTACACCTTC.

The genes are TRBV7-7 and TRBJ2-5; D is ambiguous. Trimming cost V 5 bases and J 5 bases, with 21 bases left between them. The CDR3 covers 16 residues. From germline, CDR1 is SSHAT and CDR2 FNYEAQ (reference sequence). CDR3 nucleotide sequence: TGTGCCAGCAGCGTATTTGGCCGGGCCATGGGGGAGACCCAGTACTTC. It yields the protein CASSVFGRAMGETQYF.

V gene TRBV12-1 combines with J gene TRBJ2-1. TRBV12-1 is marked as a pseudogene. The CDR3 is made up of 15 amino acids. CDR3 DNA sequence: TGTGCCAGCAGCTTTGATCCAGCCACAACGGCGGAGCAGTTCTTC. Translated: CASSFDPATTAEQFF.

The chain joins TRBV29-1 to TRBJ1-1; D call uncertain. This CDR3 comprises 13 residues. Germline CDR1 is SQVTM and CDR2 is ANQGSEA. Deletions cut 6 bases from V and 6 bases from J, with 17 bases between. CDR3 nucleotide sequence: TGCAGCGTCGGAGTGGTCTCAGGCGCTGAAGCTTTCTTT. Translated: CSVGVVSGAEAFF.

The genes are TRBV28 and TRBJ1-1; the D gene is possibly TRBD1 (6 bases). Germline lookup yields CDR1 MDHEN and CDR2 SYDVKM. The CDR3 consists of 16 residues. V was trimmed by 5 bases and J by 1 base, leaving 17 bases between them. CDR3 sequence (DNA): TGTGCCAGCAGTGGCATTGGGGGGGCGCGGAACACTGAAGCTTTCTTT. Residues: CASSGIGGARNTEAFF.